This T cell receptor beta chain comes out of a study of molecular identifiers for immune sequencing clone quantification. Findings and limits, study-wide: Clones above 20 RNA copies held over 98% of effector molecules, under 1% in naive cells.

By sample fraction, this clonotype is medium-sized. As yet, its antigen is unknown. From the PCR reads, TCRdb called clonotypes with MiXCR, one entry per CDR3 protein. The sample lists more than 10,000 distinct CDR3 sequences, 16% occurring once. Construction of naive CD8 libraries employed roughly 20,000 to 1,000,000 sorted cells together with 10%, 30% or 50% RNA. When naive CD8 T cells were sorted, they were gated as CD8+CD4-CCR7+CD45RA+. CDR3 length: 17 residues. CDR1 is MNHEY and CDR2 is SVGEGT in the germline V gene. The V segment lost 4 bases and the J segment 3 bases; nucleotides outside the gene matches: 6.

The sequencing sample was made of naive CD8+ T cells from blood, with Jurkat cell RNA spiked in. The subset denotes: FACS-sorted CD8+CD4-CCR7+CD45RA+ naive T cells. This TCR came from a human donor in good health. Some libraries in this study had Jurkat cell RNA spiked in. The chain links TRBV6-2 or TRBV6-3 to TRBJ2-2; 12 bases align to TRBD2. The CDR3 sequence is CASSSEGLAGYTGELFF. Here the CDR3 DNA reads TGTGCCAGCAGTTCCGAAGGACTAGCGGGATACACCGGGGAGCTGTTTTTT.